This TCR beta chain was identified during a study of blood T cell repertoires in COVID-19. Study in general: Samples came from the United States, Italy and Spain, spanning acute and convalescent COVID-19. Nucleic acid was either cDNA or gDNA, and it came from T cells, B-cell-depleted T cells, or PBMCs.

Seattle participants joined during active infection and were tracked over time. Authors' processing steps: Nucleated cell number was recorded as an estimate derived from reference gene primer amplification. Generated by immunoSEQ multiplex PCR, the TCRdb table keeps only in-frame clones and is missing some. From that table come the V and J calls and clone size; the DNA was used to work out D and trimming. The sample lists approximately 290,000 clones, around nine tenths seen once, with approximately 12% in the top ten. The CDR3 extends over 15 amino acids. V trimming: 2 bases; J trimming: 1 base; junction bases outside the gene matches: 2. CDR1 is SGHNT, CDR2 YYREEE, per germline (reference sequence). About this clone itself: The same CDR3 can be traced to other DNA sequences in this sample.

The rearrangement uses TRBV5-4 and TRBJ2-5; 10 bases are shared with TRBD1. The receptor was derived from a woman in her thirties with COVID-19, enrolled during active disease. Sequencing input: peripheral blood. This CDR3 is CASSFGQGVQETQYF. The CDR3 DNA sequence: TGTGCCAGCAGCTTTGGACAGGGGGTCCAAGAGACCCAGTACTTC.